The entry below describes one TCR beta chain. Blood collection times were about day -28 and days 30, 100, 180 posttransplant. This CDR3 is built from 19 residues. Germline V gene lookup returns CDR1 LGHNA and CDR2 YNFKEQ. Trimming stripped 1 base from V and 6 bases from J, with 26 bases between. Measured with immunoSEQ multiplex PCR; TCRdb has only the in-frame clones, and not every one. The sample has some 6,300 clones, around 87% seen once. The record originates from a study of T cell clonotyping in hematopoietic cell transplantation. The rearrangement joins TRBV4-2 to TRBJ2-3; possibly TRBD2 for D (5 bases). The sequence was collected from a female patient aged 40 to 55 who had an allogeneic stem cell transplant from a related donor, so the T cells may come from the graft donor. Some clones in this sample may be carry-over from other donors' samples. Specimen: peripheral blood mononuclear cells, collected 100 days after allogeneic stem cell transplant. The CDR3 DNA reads TGTGCCAGCAGCCAAGTTTGGGTACGGGATTTAGCGCCGTCTGATACGCAGTATTTT. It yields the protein CASSQVWVRDLAPSDTQYF.